The clone carrying this T cell receptor beta chain was counted at least ten times. The data were taken from a study of T cells after yellow fever vaccination. General study results and limits: Peaking on day 5 versus 15, the secondary response was faster but weaker. Clonotypes appearing in both CD4 and CD8 compartments existed, and their share was small.

TCR cDNA was made by 5'RACE template switching, adding a universal primer site and UMIs. One entry per CDR3 protein, called by TCRdb with MiXCR from the 5' RACE reads. The sample includes 96,000 or so distinct CDR3 sequences, around 9.8% seen only once; the top ten take about 15%. The CDR3 is 14 residues long. V was shortened by 2 bases and J by 2 bases, with 9 bases between the two germline ends. CDR1 is DFQATT and CDR2 is SNEGSKA in the germline V gene (reference sequence). The source is a man aged 18 to 29 who received the YFV17D yellow fever vaccine. The chain has TRBV20-1 and TRBJ1-4, with D unclear. The source material was CD8+ T cells not binding an NS4B(214-222) dextramer, sorted from PBMCs, sampled around 14 days after the first yellow fever vaccination. DNA of the CDR3: TGCAGTGCTAGATCTGGCCTTACTAATGAAAAACTGTTTTTT. It is translated as CSARSGLTNEKLFF.